A selection of T cell receptor beta chains follows, all from one sample in a study of regulatory T cells in long-lasting Graves disease. TCRdb ran MiXCR on the multiplex PCR reads and lists one entry per CDR3 protein. The table includes around 480,000 distinct CDR3 sequences, 15% to 20% detected once. These data also featured in a second study, about T cells in Graves' hyperthyroidism and ophthalmopathy.

Sequencing used peripheral blood mononuclear cells (PBMCs), obtained at new diagnosis, from a patient treated with antithyroid drugs. These receptor sequences come from a woman aged 35 to 60 with Graves disease. The CDR3 runs from the conserved cysteine through the conserved F or W. D genes are given only for firm matches. The listing skips clone size in some rows; elsewhere it reads once, few, many or a size class.

CASLRGGYSDGYTF	TGTGCCAGCCTTAGGGGGGGATACTCCGATGGCTACACCTTC	TRBV6-1	TRBJ1-2	many	NA
CAISRGTVQETQYF	TGTGCCATCAGCCGAGGGACAGTCCAAGAGACCCAGTACTTC	TRBV6-1	TRBJ2-5	NA	TRBD1
CASSPGGRTEAFF	TGTGCCAGCAGCCCGGGGGGGCGGACTGAAGCTTTCTTT	TRBV3-1	TRBJ1-1	many	NA
CASRERTGKETQYF	TGTGCCAGCAGAGAAAGGACAGGCAAAGAGACCCAGTACTTC	TRBV7-9	TRBJ2-5	few	TRBD1
CASSQADRGGGYTF	TGTGCCAGCAGCCAAGCAGACAGAGGAGGTGGCTACACCTTC	TRBV3-1	TRBJ1-2	few	NA
CAWSVGTSNTEAFF	TGTGCCTGGAGTGTGGGCACATCGAACACTGAAGCTTTCTTT	TRBV30	TRBJ1-1	many	NA
CSARDLSGTVAQTQYF	TGCAGTGCTAGAGATTTGAGCGGGACAGTCGCTCAGACCCAGTACTTC	TRBV20-1	TRBJ2-5	NA	NA
CASRPRTSSTDTQYF	TGTGCCAGTAGGCCACGGACGTCTAGCACAGATACGCAGTATTTT	TRBV19	TRBJ2-3	NA	NA
CASSEAPTGTGVTDTQYF	TGTGCCAGCAGTGAAGCTCCAACCGGGACAGGGGTCACAGATACGCAGTATTTT	TRBV6-1	TRBJ2-3	few	TRBD1
CASSQGAAGELFF	TGTGCCAGCAGTCAGGGGGCCGCCGGGGAGCTGTTTTTT	TRBV3-1	TRBJ2-2	many	TRBD1
CASSPPQTGQAEAFF	TGTGCCAGCAGTCCTCCCCAGACGGGTCAGGCTGAAGCTTTCTTT	TRBV6-1	TRBJ1-1	NA	NA
CASNPSSGGGRGTDTQYF	TGTGCCAGCAACCCCTCTAGCGGGGGGGGGAGGGGCACAGATACGCAGTATTTT	TRBV2	TRBJ2-3	many	TRBD2
CASGRTMGQNQPQHF	TGTGCCAGCGGGAGAACCATGGGGCAAAATCAGCCCCAGCATTTT	TRBV2	TRBJ1-5	many	NA